Shown below are 30 T cell receptor beta chains from a single sample sequenced in a study of T-cell memory formation after mild COVID-19. TCRdb recomputed calls from the 5' RACE reads with MiXCR, one row per CDR3 protein. Here the sample spans about 390,000 distinct CDR3 sequences, 16% being singletons. The source material was PBMCs or a T cell subset sorted from them (not recorded which). These receptors were collected from a man younger than 35 who had mild COVID-19 (a few samples of this study predate the infection). Cell type and time point are not known.

The chain uses TRBV9 and TRBJ2-5; 8 nucleotides match TRBD1. The germline CDR1 and CDR2 sequences are SGDLS and YYNGEE. V was pared by 4 bases and J by 3 bases, with 8 bases of the junction left unmatched. The CDR3 runs 15 residues. CDR3 nucleotide sequence: TGTGCCAGCAGCCCCCAGAGGACAGGGAAAGAGACCCAGTACTTC. It translates to CASSPQRTGKETQYF.

This clonotype was counted between two and nine times. The V and J genes are TRBV29-1 and TRBJ1-2; a possible D gene is TRBD1 (5 bases). The CDR3 extends over 11 amino acids. The ends were cut back, 8 bases at V and 8 bases at J, with 15 bases in the middle. Germline CDR1 reads SQVTM; CDR2 reads ANQGSEA. CDR3 region: CSSLTGGGYTF. In DNA form, the CDR3 reads TGCAGCTCCTTGACTGGGGGAGGCTACACCTTC.

This clonotype was counted only a few times. The V and J genes are TRBV20-1 and TRBJ2-7, with D possibly matching TRBD1 (5 bases). V dropped 5 bases and J dropped 3 bases, with 8 bases sitting between them. The CDR3 runs to 11 residues. The germline V gene has CDR1 DFQATT and CDR2 SNEGSKA (reference sequence). The CDR3 sequence: CSAGDSYEQYV. The CDR3 nucleotides read TGCAGTGCTGGTGACAGCTACGAGCAGTACGTC.

This clonotype occurred many times. This chain connects TRBV25-1 to TRBJ2-2; a weak D match, TRBD1 (6 bases). V was pared by 3 bases and J by 3 bases, with 14 bases between. CDR1 is MGHDK and CDR2 is SYGVNS in the germline V gene. The CDR3 has 16 amino acids. As DNA, the CDR3 is TGTGCCAGCAGTGACCCGACAGGAAGGGACACCGGGGAGCTGTTTTTT. It specifies CASSDPTGRDTGELFF.

Only a few counts were recorded for this clonotype. This chain links TRBV6-1 with TRBJ2-3; 7 bases align to TRBD2. Germline CDR1 reads MNHNS; CDR2 reads SASEGT. Trimming cost V 8 bases and J 4 bases; bases outside gene matches: 6. The CDR3 runs 13 residues. CDR3 loop: CASRPGGSDTQYF. The CDR3 DNA sequence: TGTGCCAGCCGGCCGGGGGGATCAGATACGCAGTATTTT.

The CDR3 bases are TGCGCCAGCAGCCAAGATCGGGAGCAGGGATACCAGCCCCAGCATTTT. Protein product: CASSQDREQGYQPQHF. The chain is built from TRBV4-1 and TRBJ1-5, with a possible D match to TRBD1 (5 bases). There are 16 residues in the CDR3. V was clipped by 0 bases and J by 7 bases, with 16 bases between them. The germline CDR1 and CDR2 sequences are MGHRA and YSYEKL.

In this sample, this clonotype turned up a few times. The chain couples TRBV19 to TRBJ2-5; D possibly corresponds to TRBD1 (6 bases). Trimming took 1 base from V and 5 from J, leaving 11 bases between them. The CDR3 sequence is 14 residues long. From germline, CDR1 is LNHDA and CDR2 SQIVND (reference sequence). CDR3 DNA: TGTGCCAGTAGTATAGGGATACAGGGCGAGACCCAGTACTTC. It translates to CASSIGIQGETQYF.

The rearrangement links TRBV11-2 to TRBJ2-7; D remains unclear. The V gene lost 0 bases and the J gene lost 6 bases, with 9 bases spanning the gap. Germline CDR1 reads SGHAT; CDR2 reads FQNNGV. The CDR3 loop spans 13 amino acids. CDR3 protein: CASSLDQIAEQYF. CDR3 bases: TGTGCCAGCAGCTTAGATCAAATAGCCGAGCAGTACTTC.

This clonotype appeared many times. The chain recombines TRBV7-2 with TRBJ1-1; D is uncertain. This CDR3 is 13 amino acids long. The V gene lost 3 bases and the J gene lost 5 bases, with 10 bases spanning the gap. Germline V CDR1 and CDR2: SGHTA, FQGNSA. CDR3 nucleotides: TGTGCCAGCAGCTTTGGGGAAGGGACTGAAGCTTTCTTT. Protein sequence: CASSFGEGTEAFF.

This chain links TRBV7-9 with TRBJ2-3; D is ambiguous. The V gene lost 5 bases and the J gene lost 6 bases, with 15 bases spanning the gap. Germline-derived CDR1 and CDR2 are SEHNR and FQNEAQ (reference sequence). CDR3 length: 14 amino acids. CDR3 coding DNA: TGTGCCAGCAGCGGAAAGGGTTTTTTTGATACGCAGTATTTT. It encodes CASSGKGFFDTQYF.

This clonotype was seen a few times. The V gene is TRBV7-9, the J gene TRBJ2-1; 7 nucleotides match TRBD2. The CDR3 covers 17 residues. Germline V gene sequence: CDR1 SEHNR, CDR2 FQNEAQ (reference sequence). Trimming cost V 4 bases and J 6 bases; bases outside gene matches: 15. CDR3 sequence: CASSSIDGEGRGNEQFF. The CDR3 region has the DNA TGTGCCAGCAGCTCAATCGACGGGGAGGGTCGGGGCAATGAGCAGTTCTTC.

The chain recombines TRBV12-3 or TRBV12-4 with TRBJ1-1; 8 nucleotides match TRBD1. This CDR3 contains 14 residues. V shed 6 bases and J 4 bases; nucleotides not matched to a gene: 7. CDR3 sequence reads: CASSSQTGATEAFF. The CDR3, as DNA: TGTGCCAGCAGCAGCCAGACAGGGGCCACTGAAGCTTTCTTT.

The V gene is TRBV13, the J gene TRBJ2-3; D gene ambiguous. Germline assignment: CDR1 PRHDT and CDR2 FYEKMQ (reference sequence). This CDR3 has 13 residues. V lost 3 bases and J lost 0, with 4 bases in between. The CDR3 is CASSFESTDTQYF. DNA of the CDR3: TGTGCCAGCAGCTTCGAGAGCACAGATACGCAGTATTTT.

This clonotype was counted only a few times. The DNA for the CDR3 is TGTGCCAGCGTGACTAGCGGATGGAATGAGCAGTTCTTC. It yields the protein CASVTSGWNEQFF. The chain has TRBV6-2 or TRBV6-3 and TRBJ2-1; TRBD2 agrees at 9 bases. Germline CDR1 is MNHEY and CDR2 is SVGEGT. V gave up 8 bases and J gave up 7 bases; unmatched junction bases: 6. CDR3 length: 13 residues.

The V and J genes are TRBV5-5 and TRBJ1-2, with D possibly matching TRBD1 (5 bases). Deletions cut 0 bases from V and 5 bases from J, with 14 bases between. The CDR3 is 15 residues long. Germline loops: CDR1 SGHKS, CDR2 YYEKEE (reference sequence). The CDR3 DNA is TGTGCCAGCAGCTTGGAGGTTGGGGCAGCTTATGGCTACACCTTC. Translation: CASSLEVGAAYGYTF.

This clonotype was counted a few times. V is TRBV7-3 and J is TRBJ1-1; D is uncertain. CDR3 length: 14 amino acids. V shed 1 base and J shed 1 base, with 7 bases lying between them. CDR1 and CDR2 (germline): SGHTA, FQGTGA. CDR3 nucleotides: TGTGCCAGCAGCTTAAGTGCGGCGAACACTGAAGCTTTCTTT. As protein: CASSLSAANTEAFF. Full variable domain (outside the CDR3, taken from reference TRBV7-3 and TRBJ1-1): GAGVSQTPSNKVTEKGKYVELRCDPISGHTALYWYRQSLGQGPEFLIYFQGTGAADDSGLPNDRFFAVRPEGSVSTLKIQRTERGDSAVYLCASSLSAANTEAFFGQGTRLTVV.

A few counts support this clonotype. J is TRBJ1-4 and V is TRBV12-3 or TRBV12-4; D unresolved. V dropped 5 bases and J dropped 6 bases, with 7 bases sitting between them. The CDR3 runs to 12 residues. CDR3 residues: CASSADHEKLFF. In DNA, the CDR3 is TGTGCCAGCAGTGCCGATCATGAAAAACTGTTTTTT.

Only a few counts were recorded for this clonotype. This chain links TRBV5-1 with TRBJ2-7, with 7 bases that match TRBD2. This CDR3 contains 15 residues. Germline V gene data show CDR1 as SGHRS and CDR2 as YFSETQ. With V trimmed by 0 bases and J by 6 bases, 9 bases remained unmatched. The CDR3 region is CASSLGLAGFSEQYF. The CDR3 coding sequence is TGCGCCAGCAGCTTGGGACTAGCTGGATTTTCCGAGCAGTACTTC.

With regard to this clonotype: Compared with germline, one end of the junction differs, possibly owing to a read error. The chain carries TRBV7-2 and TRBJ2-4; D may be TRBD2 (6 bases). The CDR3 has 14 residues. Germline CDR1 and CDR2: SGHTA and FQGNSA. CDR3 DNA: TGCCCCAGCAGCCCCGGGGGAGCCAAAAACATTCAGTACTTC. Its protein product is CPSSPGGAKNIQYF.

V usage is TRBV7-2 and J usage is TRBJ1-1; D remains unclear. This CDR3 is 18 amino acids long. Between the trimmed V and J ends, which lost 2 bases and 4 bases, there was a span of 23 bases. Germline values: CDR1 SGHTA, CDR2 FQGNSA. The CDR3 DNA reads as TGTGCCAGCAGCTTAACAGTACAGAGTCACCTATTTAGCACTGAAGCTTTCTTT. As protein: CASSLTVQSHLFSTEAFF.

The rearrangement joins TRBV7-9 to TRBJ2-3; 7 bases are a match to TRBD2. CDR1 and CDR2 from the germline V gene are SEHNR and FQNEAQ (reference sequence). The CDR3 is 17 amino acids. V shed 3 bases, J shed 0 bases, and the junction held 9 bases outside the gene matches. CDR3 sequence reads: CASSLRGGTSSTDTQYF. CDR3 coding DNA: TGTGCCAGCAGCTTGCGGGGAGGGACCAGTAGCACAGATACGCAGTATTTT.

V is TRBV5-1 and J is TRBJ1-2; maybe TRBD1 (6 bases). Germline CDR1 is SGHRS and CDR2 is YFSETQ. V was clipped by 3 bases and J by 6 bases, with 9 bases between them. The CDR3 has 12 residues. The CDR3 region is CASSYTGNGYTF. CDR3 coding DNA: TGCGCCAGCAGCTACACAGGGAATGGCTACACCTTC.

This clonotype turned up a few times. The chain has TRBV6-6 and TRBJ2-1; TRBD2 aligns across 8 bases. The length of the CDR3 is 12 residues. The V and J ends lost 7 bases and 10 bases, in that order; junction bases with no gene match: 6. Germline CDR1 reads MNHNY; CDR2 reads SVGAGI (reference sequence). DNA for the CDR3: TGTGCCAGCACCCCGGGAGGGGGGGAGCAGTTCTTC. Its protein product is CASTPGGGEQFF.

V gene TRBV11-2 combines with J gene TRBJ2-4; 8 nucleotides line up with TRBD2. Germline V gives CDR1 SGHAT, CDR2 FQNNGV. V shed 5 bases, J shed 0 bases, and the junction held 15 bases outside the gene matches. The length of the CDR3 is 19 residues. The CDR3 DNA reads TGTGCCAGCAGCCCCCGGAGCGGGGGTGCCCTCCTAGCCAAAAACATTCAGTACTTC. It encodes CASSPRSGGALLAKNIQYF.

J is TRBJ2-3 and V is TRBV4-1, with TRBD2 identical over 10 bases. Trimming removed 4 bases from V and 5 bases from J; junction bases left unmatched: 6. The CDR3 is 15 amino acids. The V gene's germline CDR1 is MGHRA and CDR2 YSYEKL. DNA for the CDR3: TGCGCCAGCAGCCCTAGAGCGGGGGGGTTAGATACGCAGTATTTT. Its translation: CASSPRAGGLDTQYF.

CDR3 coding DNA: TGTGCCAGCAGGGCCGGGACAGGGACCTGGTCTAGCTACACCTTC. As protein: CASRAGTGTWSSYTF. The gene calls are TRBV2 and TRBJ1-2; 9 bases align to TRBD1. The CDR3 runs 15 residues. The V and J ends lost 6 bases and 9 bases, in that order; junction bases with no gene match: 14. Germline V gene lookup returns CDR1 SNHLY and CDR2 FYNNEI.

This clonotype was observed a few times. The chain uses TRBV12-3 or TRBV12-4 and TRBJ2-3; 7 bases map to TRBD1. The CDR3 has 15 amino acids. The V segment lost 2 bases and the J segment 5 bases; nucleotides outside the gene matches: 7. For the CDR3, the DNA is TGTGCCAGCAGTTTAAGACAGGGCATCGGAGATACGCAGTATTTT. This encodes CASSLRQGIGDTQYF.

This clonotype was seen a few times. The genes are TRBV24-1 and TRBJ2-1, with D tentatively TRBD1 or TRBD2 (5 bases each). Trimming left V 5 bases short and J 8 bases short, with 21 bases between. This CDR3 spans 16 amino acids. Germline values: CDR1 KGHDR, CDR2 SFDVKD. CDR3 sequence (DNA): TGTGCCACCAGTGGCCGATCGGGACGCCTAGGTGATGAGCAGTTCTTC. Residues: CATSGRSGRLGDEQFF.

The chain recombines TRBV6-5 with TRBJ1-2, with TRBD1 matching over 8 bases. The length of the CDR3 is 13 residues. Per germline, CDR1 MNHEY and CDR2 SVGAGI. J lost 8 bases, V lost 2 bases, and 4 bases had no gene match. The CDR3 DNA follows: TGTGCCAGCAGTTACGGCAGGGGGCACGGCTACACCTTC. Its protein product is CASSYGRGHGYTF.

In its sample, this clonotype was seen many times. The chain employs TRBV20-1 and TRBJ1-4, with a possible D match to TRBD1 (5 bases). CDR3 length equals 15 residues. The germline CDR1 and CDR2 sequences are DFQATT and SNEGSKA (reference sequence). The germline V and J ends were trimmed by 5 bases and 3 bases, with 16 bases remaining between them. Here the CDR3 reads CSACKLGRANEKLFF. Here the CDR3 DNA reads TGCAGTGCTTGCAAATTGGGCAGGGCTAATGAAAAACTGTTTTTT.